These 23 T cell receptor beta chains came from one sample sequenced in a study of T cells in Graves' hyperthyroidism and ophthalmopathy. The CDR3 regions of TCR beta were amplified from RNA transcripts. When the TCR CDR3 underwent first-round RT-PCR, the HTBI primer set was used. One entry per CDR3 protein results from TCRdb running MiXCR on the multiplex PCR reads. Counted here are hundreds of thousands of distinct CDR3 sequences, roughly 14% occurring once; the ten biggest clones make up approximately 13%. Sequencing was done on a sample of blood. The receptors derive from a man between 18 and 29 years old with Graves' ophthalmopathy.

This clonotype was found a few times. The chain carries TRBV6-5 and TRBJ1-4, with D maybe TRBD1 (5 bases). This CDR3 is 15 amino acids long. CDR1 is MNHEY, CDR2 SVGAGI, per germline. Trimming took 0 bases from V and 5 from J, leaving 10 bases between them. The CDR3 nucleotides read TGTGCCAGCAGTTACTCGGGGACGGTAAATGAAAAACTGTTTTTT. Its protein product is CASSYSGTVNEKLFF.

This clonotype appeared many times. CDR3 amino acids: CASSPHRRRSYEQYF. The CDR3 nucleotides read TGTGCCAGCAGCCCCCACAGGCGGCGGTCCTACGAGCAGTACTTC. The chain combines TRBV7-9 with TRBJ2-7; D may be TRBD1 (5 bases). CDR3 length: 15 residues. Trimming removed 5 bases from V and 1 base from J, with 15 bases in between. CDR1 is SEHNR and CDR2 is FQNEAQ in the germline V gene (reference sequence). Complete variable domain (other parts from reference TRBV7-9 and TRBJ2-7): DTGVSQNPRHKITKRGQNVTFRCDPISEHNRLYWYRQTLGQGPEFLTYFQNEAQLEKSRLLSDRFSAERPKGSFSTLEIQRTEQGDSAMYLCASSPHRRRSYEQYFGPGTRLTVT.

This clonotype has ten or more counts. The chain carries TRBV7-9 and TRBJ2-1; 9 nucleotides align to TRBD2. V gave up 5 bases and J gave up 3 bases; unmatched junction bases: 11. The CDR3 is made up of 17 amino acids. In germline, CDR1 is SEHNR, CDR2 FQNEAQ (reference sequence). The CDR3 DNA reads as TGTGCCAGCAGCCCTCCCCTACGACTAGCGGTCTACAATGAGCAGTTCTTC. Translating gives CASSPPLRLAVYNEQFF.

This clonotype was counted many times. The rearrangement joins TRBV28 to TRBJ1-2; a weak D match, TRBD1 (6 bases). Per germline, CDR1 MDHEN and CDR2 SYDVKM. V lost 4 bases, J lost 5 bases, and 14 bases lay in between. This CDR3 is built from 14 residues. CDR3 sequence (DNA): TGTGCCAGCAGTTCACAGGGTTTAAAGTATGGCTACACCTTC. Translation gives CASSSQGLKYGYTF.

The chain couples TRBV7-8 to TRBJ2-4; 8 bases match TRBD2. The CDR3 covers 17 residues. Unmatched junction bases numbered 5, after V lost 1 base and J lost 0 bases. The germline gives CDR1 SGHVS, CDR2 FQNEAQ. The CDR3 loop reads CASSLVGLAGAKNIQYF. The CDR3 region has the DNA TGTGCCAGCAGCTTAGTGGGGCTAGCGGGAGCCAAAAACATTCAGTACTTC.

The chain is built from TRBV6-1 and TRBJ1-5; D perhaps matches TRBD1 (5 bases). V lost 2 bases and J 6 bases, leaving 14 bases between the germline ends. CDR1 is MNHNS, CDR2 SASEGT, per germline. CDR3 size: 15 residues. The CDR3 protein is CASSESRGGLQPQHF. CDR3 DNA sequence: TGTGCCAGCAGTGAAAGCCGGGGGGGACTTCAGCCCCAGCATTTT.

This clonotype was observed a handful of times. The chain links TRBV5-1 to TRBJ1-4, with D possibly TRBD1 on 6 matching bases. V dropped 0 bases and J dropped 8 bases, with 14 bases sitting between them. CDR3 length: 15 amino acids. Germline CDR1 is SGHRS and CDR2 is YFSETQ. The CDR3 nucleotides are TGCGCCAGCAGCTTGGCACCGGGGGCCAAGGAAAAACTGTTTTTT. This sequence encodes CASSLAPGAKEKLFF.

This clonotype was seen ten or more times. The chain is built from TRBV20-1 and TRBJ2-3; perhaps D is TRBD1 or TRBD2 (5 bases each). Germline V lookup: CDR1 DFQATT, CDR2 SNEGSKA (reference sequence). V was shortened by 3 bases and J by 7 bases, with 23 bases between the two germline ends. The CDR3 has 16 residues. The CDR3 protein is CSASIQGVAFSYTQYF. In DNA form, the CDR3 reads TGCAGTGCTAGTATCCAGGGAGTGGCGTTTAGTTATACGCAGTATTTT.

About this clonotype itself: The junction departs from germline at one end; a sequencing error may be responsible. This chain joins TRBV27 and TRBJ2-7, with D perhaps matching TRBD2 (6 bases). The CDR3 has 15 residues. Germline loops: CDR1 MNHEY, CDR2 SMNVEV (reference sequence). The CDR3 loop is CASSLAPELAHERYF. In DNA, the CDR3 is TGTGCCAGCAGTTTAGCCCCGGAACTAGCCCACGAGCGGTACTTC.

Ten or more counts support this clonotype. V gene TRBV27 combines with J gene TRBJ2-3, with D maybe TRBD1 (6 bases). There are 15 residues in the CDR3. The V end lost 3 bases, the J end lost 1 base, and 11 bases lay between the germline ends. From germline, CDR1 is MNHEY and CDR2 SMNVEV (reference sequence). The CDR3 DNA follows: TGTGCCAGCAGTTTGTCAGGGGTGGGCACAGATACGCAGTATTTT. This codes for CASSLSGVGTDTQYF.

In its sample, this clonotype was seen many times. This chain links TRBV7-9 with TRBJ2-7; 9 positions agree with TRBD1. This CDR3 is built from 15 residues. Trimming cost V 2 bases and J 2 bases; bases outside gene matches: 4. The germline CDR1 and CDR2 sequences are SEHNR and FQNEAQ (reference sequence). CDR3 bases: TGTGCCAGCAGCTTAAAGGGACAGGGACCCTACGAGCAGTACTTC. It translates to CASSLKGQGPYEQYF.

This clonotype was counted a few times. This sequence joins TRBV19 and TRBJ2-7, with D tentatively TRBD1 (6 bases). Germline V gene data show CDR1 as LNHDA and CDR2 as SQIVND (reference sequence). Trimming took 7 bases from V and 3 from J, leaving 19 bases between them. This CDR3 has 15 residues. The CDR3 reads CASILLTGKSYEQYF. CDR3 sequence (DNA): TGTGCCAGTATCCTTCTTACAGGGAAAAGCTACGAGCAGTACTTC.

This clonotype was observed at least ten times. CDR3 DNA: TGTGCCAGCAGTTTCGGGGGACAGGAAGAGACCCAGTACTTC. This sequence encodes CASSFGGQEETQYF. The chain joins TRBV12-3 or TRBV12-4 to TRBJ2-5; 8 nucleotides line up with TRBD1. J gave up 3 bases and V 3 bases, and 3 bases lay outside the gene matches. The CDR3 loop spans 14 amino acids.

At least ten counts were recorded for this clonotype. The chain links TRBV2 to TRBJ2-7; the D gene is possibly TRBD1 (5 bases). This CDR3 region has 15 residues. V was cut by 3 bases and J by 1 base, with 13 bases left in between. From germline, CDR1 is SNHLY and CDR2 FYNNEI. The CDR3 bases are TGTGCCAGCAGTGAGGCCAGGGCCCCTTCCTACGAGCAGTACTTC. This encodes CASSEARAPSYEQYF.

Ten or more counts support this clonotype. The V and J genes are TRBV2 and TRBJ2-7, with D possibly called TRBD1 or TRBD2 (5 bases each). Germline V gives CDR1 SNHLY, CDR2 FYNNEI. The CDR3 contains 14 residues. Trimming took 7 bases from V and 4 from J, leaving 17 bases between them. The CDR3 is CASTSAVGTYEQYF. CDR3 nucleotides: TGTGCCAGCACATCAGCGGTTGGGACGTACGAGCAGTACTTC. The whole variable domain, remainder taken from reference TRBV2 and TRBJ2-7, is EPEVTQTPSHQVTQMGQEVILRCVPISNHLYFYWYRQILGQKVEFLVSFYNNEISEKSEIFDDQFSVERPDGSNFTLKIRSTKLEDSAMYFCASTSAVGTYEQYFGPGTRLTVT.

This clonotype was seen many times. The CDR3 loop is CASTLDAGMGYGYTF. As DNA, the CDR3 is TGTGCCAGCACCTTGGATGCCGGGATGGGCTATGGCTACACCTTC. The chain recombines TRBV12-3 or TRBV12-4 with TRBJ1-2, with D hard to call. Trimming left V 7 bases short and J 4 bases short, with 19 bases between. This CDR3 region has 15 residues.

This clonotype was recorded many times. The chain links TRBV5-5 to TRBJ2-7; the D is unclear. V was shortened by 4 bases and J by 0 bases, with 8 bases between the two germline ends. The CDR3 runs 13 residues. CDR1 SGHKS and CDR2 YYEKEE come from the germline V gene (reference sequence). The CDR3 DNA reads TGTGCCAGCAGCCACACCGGCTCCTACGAGCAGTACTTC. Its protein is CASSHTGSYEQYF.

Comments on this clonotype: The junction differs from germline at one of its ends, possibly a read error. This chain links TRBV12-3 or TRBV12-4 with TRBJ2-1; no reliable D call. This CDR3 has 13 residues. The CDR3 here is CASIMNAYSEQFF. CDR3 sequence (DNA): TGTGCCAGCATCATGAACGCCTACAGTGAGCAGTTCTTC.

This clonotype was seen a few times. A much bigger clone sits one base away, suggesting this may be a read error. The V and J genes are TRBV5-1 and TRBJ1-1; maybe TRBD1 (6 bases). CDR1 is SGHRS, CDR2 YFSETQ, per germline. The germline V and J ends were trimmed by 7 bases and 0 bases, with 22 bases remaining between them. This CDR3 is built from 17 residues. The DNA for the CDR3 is TGCGCCAGCCAAAGGGACGGGGCAGGGGAAATGAACACTGAAGCTTTCTTT. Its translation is CASQRDGAGEMNTEAFF.

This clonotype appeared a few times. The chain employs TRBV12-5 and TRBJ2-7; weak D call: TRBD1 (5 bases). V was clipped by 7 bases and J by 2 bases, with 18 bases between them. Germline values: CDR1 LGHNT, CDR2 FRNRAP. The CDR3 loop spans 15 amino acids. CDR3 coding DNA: TGTGCTAGTGTATTTTGGACACCGCTAACCTACGAGCAGTACTTC. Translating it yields CASVFWTPLTYEQYF.

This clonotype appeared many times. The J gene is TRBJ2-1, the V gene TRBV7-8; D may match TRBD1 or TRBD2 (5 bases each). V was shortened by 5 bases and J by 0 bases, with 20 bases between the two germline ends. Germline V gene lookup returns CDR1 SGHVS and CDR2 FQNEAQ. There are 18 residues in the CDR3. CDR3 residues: CASSPHEPGTSSYNEQFF. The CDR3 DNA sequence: TGTGCCAGCAGCCCACATGAACCCGGGACCAGCTCCTACAATGAGCAGTTCTTC. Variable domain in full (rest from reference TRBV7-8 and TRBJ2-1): GAGVSQSPRYKVAKRGQDVALRCDPISGHVSLFWYQQALGQGPEFLTYFQNEAQLDKSGLPSDRFFAERPEGSVSTLKIQRTQQEDSAVYLCASSPHEPGTSSYNEQFFGPGTRLTVL.

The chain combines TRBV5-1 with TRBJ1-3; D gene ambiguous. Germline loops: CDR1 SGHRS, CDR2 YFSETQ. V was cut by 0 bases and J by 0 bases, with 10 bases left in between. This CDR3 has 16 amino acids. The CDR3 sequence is CASSLEAGSSGNTIYF. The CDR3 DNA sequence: TGCGCCAGCAGCTTGGAAGCGGGAAGCTCTGGAAACACCATATATTTT.

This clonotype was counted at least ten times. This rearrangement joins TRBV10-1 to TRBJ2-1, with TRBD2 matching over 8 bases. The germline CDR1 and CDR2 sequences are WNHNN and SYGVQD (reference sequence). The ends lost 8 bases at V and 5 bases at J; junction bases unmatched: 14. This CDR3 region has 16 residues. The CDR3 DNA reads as TGCGCCAGCGCCCGTCGCGGGAGCGGGGGTCACAATGAGCAGTTCTTC. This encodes CASARRGSGGHNEQFF.